Below, one T cell receptor (beta chain) is given with its context. Time point specified: pre-sensitization, week 0. Regarding treatment: therapeutic diphenylcyclopropenone sensitization with weekly scalp DPC. This record belongs to a study of human T cells and chemical hapten exposure. Overall study context: Patients additionally received therapeutic doses of diphenylcyclopropenone on the scalp once a week, and this continued throughout the approximately 22-week study. Reading of the patch tests, which applied 0.01% DPC to the upper back, occurred at 6 days.

V shed 6 bases, J shed 4 bases, and the junction held 10 bases outside the gene matches. CDR1 and CDR2 from the germline V gene are DFQATT and SNEGSKA (reference sequence). The CDR3 contains 14 residues. TCRdb itself ran the RACE reads through MiXCR, one entry per CDR3 protein. The table records about 270,000 distinct CDR3 sequences, just under 8% of them present only once. The receptor comes from a man aged 18-30 years with alopecia areata. Some clones in this sample may be carry-over from other donors' samples. The sequencing here drew on whole blood, taken in connection with sensitization to the hapten diphenylcyclopropenone (DPC). The chain couples TRBV20-1 to TRBJ2-5; 8 nucleotides match TRBD2. The CDR3 is CSAGGLGITETQYF. The CDR3 DNA reads TGCAGTGCGGGGGGACTAGGAATAACAGAGACCCAGTACTTC.